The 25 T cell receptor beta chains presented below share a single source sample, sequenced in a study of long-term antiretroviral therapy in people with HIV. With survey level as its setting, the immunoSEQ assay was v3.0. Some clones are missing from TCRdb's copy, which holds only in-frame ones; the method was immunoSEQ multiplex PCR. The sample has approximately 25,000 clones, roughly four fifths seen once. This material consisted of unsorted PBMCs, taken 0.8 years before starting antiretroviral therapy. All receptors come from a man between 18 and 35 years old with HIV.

The CDR3 loop reads CASSPEPAGGDTQYF. CDR3 coding DNA: TGTGCCAGCTCACCAGAACCCGCGGGAGGAGATACGCAGTATTTT. V is TRBV18 and J is TRBJ2-3; 8 bases align to TRBD2. V lost 2 bases to trimming and J lost 5 bases; unmatched junction nucleotides: 6. This CDR3 contains 15 residues. Per germline, CDR1 KGHSH and CDR2 LQKENI.

CDR3 DNA sequence: TGTGCCAGCAGCTCAATAAAGTCGGGGAGTGGCTACACCTTC. It specifies CASSSIKSGSGYTF. This sequence joins TRBV11-2 and TRBJ1-2; D call uncertain. CDR1 and CDR2 (germline): SGHAT, FQNNGV. V was pared by 4 bases and J by 7 bases, with 16 bases between. This CDR3 region has 14 residues.

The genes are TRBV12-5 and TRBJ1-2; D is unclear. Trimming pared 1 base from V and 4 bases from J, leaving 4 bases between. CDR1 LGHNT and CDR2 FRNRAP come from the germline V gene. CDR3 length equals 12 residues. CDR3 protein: CASGLEGYGYTF. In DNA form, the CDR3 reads TGTGCTAGTGGTTTGGAGGGCTATGGCTACACCTTC. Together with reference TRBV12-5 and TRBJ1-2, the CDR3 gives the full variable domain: DARVTQTPRHKVTEMGQEVTMRCQPILGHNTVFWYRQTMMQGLELLAYFRNRAPLDDSGMPKDRFSAEMPDATLATLKIQPSEPRDSAVYFCASGLEGYGYTFGSGTRLTVV.

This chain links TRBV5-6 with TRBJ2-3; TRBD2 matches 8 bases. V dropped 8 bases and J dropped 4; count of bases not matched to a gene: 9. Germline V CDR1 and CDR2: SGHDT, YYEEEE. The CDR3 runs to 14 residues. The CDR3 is CASSKRESPDTQYF. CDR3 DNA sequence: TGTGCCAGTTCTAAGCGGGAGTCCCCAGATACGCAGTATTTT.

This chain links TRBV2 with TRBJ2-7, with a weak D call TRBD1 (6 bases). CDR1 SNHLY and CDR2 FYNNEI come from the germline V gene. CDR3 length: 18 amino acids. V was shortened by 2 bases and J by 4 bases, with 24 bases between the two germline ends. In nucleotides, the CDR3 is TGTGCCAGCAGTGAATTTACAGGGAAATCATGGGACCGTTACGAGCAGTACTTC. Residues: CASSEFTGKSWDRYEQYF.

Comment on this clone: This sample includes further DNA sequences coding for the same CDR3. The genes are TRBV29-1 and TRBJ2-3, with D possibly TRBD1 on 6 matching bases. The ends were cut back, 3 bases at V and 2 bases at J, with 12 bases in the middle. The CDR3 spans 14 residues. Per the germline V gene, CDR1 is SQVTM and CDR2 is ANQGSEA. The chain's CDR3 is CSVEGQGYTDTQYF. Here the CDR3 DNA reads TGCAGCGTTGAGGGGCAGGGGTACACAGATACGCAGTATTTT.

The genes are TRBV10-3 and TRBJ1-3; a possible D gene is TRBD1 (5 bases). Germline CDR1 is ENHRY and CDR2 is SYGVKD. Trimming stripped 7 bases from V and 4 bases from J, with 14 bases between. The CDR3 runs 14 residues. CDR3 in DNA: TGTGCCATCACTACGGAGGGGTCCGGAAACACCATATATTTT. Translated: CAITTEGSGNTIYF.

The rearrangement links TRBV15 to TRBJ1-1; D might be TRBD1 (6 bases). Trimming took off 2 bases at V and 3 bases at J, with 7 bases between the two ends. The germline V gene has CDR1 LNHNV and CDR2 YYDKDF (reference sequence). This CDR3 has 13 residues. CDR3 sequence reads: CATSRQGHTEAFF. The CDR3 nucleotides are TGTGCCACCAGCAGACAGGGGCACACTGAAGCTTTCTTT.

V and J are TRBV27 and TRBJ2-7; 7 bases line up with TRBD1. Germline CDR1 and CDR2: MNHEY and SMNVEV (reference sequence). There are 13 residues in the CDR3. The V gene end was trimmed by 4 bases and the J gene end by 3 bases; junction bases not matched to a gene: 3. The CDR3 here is CASSSGQRYEQYF. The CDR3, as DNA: TGTGCCAGCAGTTCGGGACAGCGCTACGAGCAGTACTTC.

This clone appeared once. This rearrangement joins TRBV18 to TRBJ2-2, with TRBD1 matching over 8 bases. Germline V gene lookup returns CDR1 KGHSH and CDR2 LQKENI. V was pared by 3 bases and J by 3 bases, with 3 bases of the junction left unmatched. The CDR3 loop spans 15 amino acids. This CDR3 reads CASSPGQDYTGELFF. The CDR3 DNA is TGTGCCAGCTCACCGGGACAGGACTACACCGGGGAGCTGTTTTTT.

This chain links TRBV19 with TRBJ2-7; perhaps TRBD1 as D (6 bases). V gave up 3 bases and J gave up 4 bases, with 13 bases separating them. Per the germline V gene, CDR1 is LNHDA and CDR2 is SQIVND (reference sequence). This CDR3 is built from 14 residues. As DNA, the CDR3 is TGTGCCAGTAGTATCACCGGGACACTTTACGAGCAGTACTTC. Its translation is CASSITGTLYEQYF.

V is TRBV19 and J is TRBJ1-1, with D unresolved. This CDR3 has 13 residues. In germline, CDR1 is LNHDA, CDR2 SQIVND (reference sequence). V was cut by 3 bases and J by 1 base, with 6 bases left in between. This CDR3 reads CASSIARNTEAFF. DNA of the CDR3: TGTGCCAGTAGTATTGCCCGGAACACTGAAGCTTTCTTT.

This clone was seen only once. CDR3 region: CASSLFVARSDTQYF. As DNA, the CDR3 is TGTGCCAGCAGTTTATTTGTGGCTAGGTCAGATACGCAGTATTTT. The chain uses TRBV27 and TRBJ2-3; D gene unclear. CDR3 length: 15 residues. Trimming shortened V by 1 base and J by 4 bases, and 12 bases separated the two germline ends. Germline values: CDR1 MNHEY, CDR2 SMNVEV (reference sequence).

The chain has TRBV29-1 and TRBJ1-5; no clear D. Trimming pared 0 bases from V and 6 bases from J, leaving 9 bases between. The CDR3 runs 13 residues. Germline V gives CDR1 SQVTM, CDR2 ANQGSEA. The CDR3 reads CSVEDYAGQPQHF. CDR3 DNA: TGCAGCGTTGAAGATTATGCTGGTCAGCCCCAGCATTTT.

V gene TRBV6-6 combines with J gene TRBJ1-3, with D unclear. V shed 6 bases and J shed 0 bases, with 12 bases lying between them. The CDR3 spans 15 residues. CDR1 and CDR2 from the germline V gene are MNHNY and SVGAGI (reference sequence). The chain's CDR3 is CASRPDITSGNTIYF. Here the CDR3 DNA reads TGTGCCAGCAGGCCAGACATCACCTCTGGAAACACCATATATTTT.

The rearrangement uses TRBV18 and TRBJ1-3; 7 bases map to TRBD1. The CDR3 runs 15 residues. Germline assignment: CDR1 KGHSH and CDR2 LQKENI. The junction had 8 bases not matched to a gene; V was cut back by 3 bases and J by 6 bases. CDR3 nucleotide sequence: TGTGCCAGCTCACCGACAGGGTTGAATGAAAACACCATATATTTT. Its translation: CASSPTGLNENTIYF.

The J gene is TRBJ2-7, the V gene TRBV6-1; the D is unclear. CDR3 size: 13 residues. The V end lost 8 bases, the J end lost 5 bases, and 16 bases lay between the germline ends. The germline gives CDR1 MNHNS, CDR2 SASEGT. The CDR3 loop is CASVAGPGDEQYF. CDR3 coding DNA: TGTGCCAGCGTCGCAGGCCCAGGAGACGAGCAGTACTTC.

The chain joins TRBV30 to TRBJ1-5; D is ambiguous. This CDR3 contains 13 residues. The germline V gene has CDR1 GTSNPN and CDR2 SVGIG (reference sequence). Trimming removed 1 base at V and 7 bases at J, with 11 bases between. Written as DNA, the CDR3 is TGTGCCTGGAGTGGTGGGCATCGACAGCCCCAGCATTTT. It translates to CAWSGGHRQPQHF.

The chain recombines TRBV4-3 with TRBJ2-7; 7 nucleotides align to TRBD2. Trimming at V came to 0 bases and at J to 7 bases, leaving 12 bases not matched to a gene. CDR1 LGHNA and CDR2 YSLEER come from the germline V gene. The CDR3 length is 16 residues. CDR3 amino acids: CASSQDSGSWGREQYF. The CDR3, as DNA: TGCGCCAGCAGCCAAGATAGCGGGTCGTGGGGTAGGGAGCAGTACTTC.

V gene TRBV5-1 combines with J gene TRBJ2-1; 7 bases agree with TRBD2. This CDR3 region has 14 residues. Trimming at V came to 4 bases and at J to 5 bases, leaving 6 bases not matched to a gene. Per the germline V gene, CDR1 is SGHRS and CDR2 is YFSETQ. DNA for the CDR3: TGCGCCAGCAGCGTCTGGGACTACAACAATGAGCAGTTCTTC. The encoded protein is CASSVWDYNNEQFF.

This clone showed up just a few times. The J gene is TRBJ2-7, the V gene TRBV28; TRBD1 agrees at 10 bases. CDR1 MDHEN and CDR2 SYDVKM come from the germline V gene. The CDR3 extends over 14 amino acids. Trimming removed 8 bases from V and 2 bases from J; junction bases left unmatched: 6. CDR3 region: CASLTGQGPYEQYF. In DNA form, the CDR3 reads TGTGCCAGCCTTACGGGACAGGGGCCCTACGAGCAGTACTTC.

This chain's CDR3 is CASSLAGGEAFF. CDR3 sequence (DNA): TGTGCCAGCAGCCTGGCAGGGGGTGAAGCTTTCTTT. This sequence joins TRBV7-3 and TRBJ1-1; 7 nucleotides agree with TRBD1. Trimming removed 5 bases from V and 7 bases from J; junction bases left unmatched: 4. CDR3 length: 12 amino acids. Germline CDR1 SGHTA, CDR2 FQGTGA.

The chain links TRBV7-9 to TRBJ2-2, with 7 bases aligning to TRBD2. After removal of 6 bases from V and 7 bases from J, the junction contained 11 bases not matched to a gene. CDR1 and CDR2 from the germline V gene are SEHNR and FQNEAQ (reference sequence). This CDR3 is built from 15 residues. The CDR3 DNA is TGTGCCAGCAGGTCCCCCGGGACTAAAGGCGGGGAGCTGTTTTTT. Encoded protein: CASRSPGTKGGELFF.

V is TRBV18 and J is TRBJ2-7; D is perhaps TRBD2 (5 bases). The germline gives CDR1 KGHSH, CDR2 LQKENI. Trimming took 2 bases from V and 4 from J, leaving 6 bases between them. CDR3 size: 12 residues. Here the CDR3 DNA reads TGTGCCAGCTCACCAGAGGGATACGAGCAGTACTTC. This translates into CASSPEGYEQYF. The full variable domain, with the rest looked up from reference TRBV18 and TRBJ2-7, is NAGVMQNPRHLVRRRGQEARLRCSPMKGHSHVYWYRQLPEEGLKFMVYLQKENIIDESGMPKERFSAEFPKEGPSILRIQQVVRGDSAAYFCASSPEGYEQYFGPGTRLTVT.

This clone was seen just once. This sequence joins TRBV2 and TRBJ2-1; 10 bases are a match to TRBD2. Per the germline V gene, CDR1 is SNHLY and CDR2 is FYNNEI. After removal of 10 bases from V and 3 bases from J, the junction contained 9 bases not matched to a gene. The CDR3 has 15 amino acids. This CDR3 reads CATLPGTSVYNEQFF. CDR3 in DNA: TGTGCCACCCTACCCGGGACTAGCGTCTACAATGAGCAGTTCTTC.